This is a list of T cell receptor beta chains from one sample in a study of cytomegalovirus exposure and HLA in healthy donors. Method: immunoSEQ multiplex PCR; TCRdb's copy keeps in-frame clones and lacks some. Of 90,000 to 100,000 clones in the sample, less than 90% were seen once. The sample comprised PBMCs. The source is a man between 18 and 29 years old in good health and CMV-seropositive. The CDR3 runs from the conserved cysteine through the conserved F or W. The order of the fields is clone size, D gene, V gene, J gene, CDR3 DNA, CDR3 protein. D genes are given only for firm matches. Clone size appears in some rows only: once, few, many, or a class for an expanded clone.

NA,TRBD2,TRBV4-3,TRBJ2-1,TGCGCCAGCAGCCAAGAGTTCCTAGCGGGGGGGCCTTACAATGAGCAGTTCTTC,CASSQEFLAGGPYNEQFF
NA,TRBD2,TRBV6-1,TRBJ2-3,TGTGCCAGCAGTGCGACCGGGGGGGATACGCAGTATTTT,CASSATGGDTQYF
NA,TRBD1,TRBV5-4,TRBJ2-7,TGTGCCAGCAGCCGACAGGGGGGCTCCTACGAGCAGTACTTC,CASSRQGGSYEQYF
once,NA,TRBV27,TRBJ2-3,TGTGCCAGCAGCCTGAAACAGGGTTTGGGAGATACGCAGTATTTT,CASSLKQGLGDTQYF
NA,TRBD1,TRBV27,TRBJ2-2,TGTGCCAGCAGTTTATCTGGACAGGGGAACACCGGGGAGCTGTTTTTT,CASSLSGQGNTGELFF
NA,TRBD2,TRBV5-1,TRBJ2-7,TGCGCCAGCAGCTTGGGTGGACTAGCGGGAGCGTACGAGCAGTACTTC,CASSLGGLAGAYEQYF
NA,NA,TRBV7-9,TRBJ1-1,TGTGCCAGCAGCTTAACGGGATATGTAGCTGAAGCTTTCTTT,CASSLTGYVAEAFF
NA,NA,TRBV6-5,TRBJ1-6,TGTGCCAGCGCAGTAATTAATATGGTTTCACCCCTCCACTTT,CASAVINMVSPLHF
once,NA,TRBV15,TRBJ2-7,TGTGCCACCAGCAGAGGGTGGGGGCGCCTATCCTACGAGCAGTACTTC,CATSRGWGRLSYEQYF
NA,TRBD1,TRBV6-6,TRBJ2-1,TGTGCCAGCAGTTACCGGGACAGATACAATGAGCAGTTCTTC,CASSYRDRYNEQFF
NA,NA,TRBV9,TRBJ2-3,TGTGCCAGCAGCGCGGCGAGCGTTACCGATACGCAGTATTTT,CASSAASVTDTQYF
NA,NA,TRBV6-5,TRBJ2-2,TGTGCCAGCAGAAACAAGAACACCGGGGAGCTGTTTTTT,CASRNKNTGELFF
NA,TRBD2,TRBV5-4,TRBJ2-2,TGTGCCAGCACACTAGCGGGAGACACCGGGGAGCTGTTTTTT,CASTLAGDTGELFF
NA,NA,TRBV7-3,TRBJ2-3,TGTGCCAGCAGCTTATTGGCCGGTGGATTACGGGGCACAGATACGCAGTATTTT,CASSLLAGGLRGTDTQYF
NA,NA,TRBV4-3,TRBJ1-1,TGCGCCAGCAGCCAAGATCCGGCGGGCACTGAAGCTTTCTTT,CASSQDPAGTEAFF
NA,TRBD2,TRBV7-6,TRBJ2-3,TGTGCCAGCAGACGTAGCGGGGACGCTACAGATACGCAGTATTTT,CASRRSGDATDTQYF
NA,TRBD1,TRBV5-1,TRBJ1-4,TGCGCCAGCAGCCAAGGACAGGTTTCTGAAAAACTGTTTTTT,CASSQGQVSEKLFF
NA,TRBD1,TRBV7-2,TRBJ2-7,TGTGCCAGCAGCAGGGACAGGGGGACCCCCTACGAGCAGTACTTC,CASSRDRGTPYEQYF
once,NA,TRBV19,TRBJ1-2,TGTGCCAGTAGAACCCCCCACAGGGTAACTAACTATGGCTACACCTTC,CASRTPHRVTNYGYTF
NA,NA,TRBV25-1,TRBJ2-7,TGTGCCAGCAGTGCCAGGGATGGCGAGCAGTACTTC,CASSARDGEQYF
NA,TRBD1,TRBV6-4,TRBJ1-4,TGTGCCAGCAGAGAGGGGACAGGGGTTGGAAAACTGTTTTTT,CASREGTGVGKLFF
NA,TRBD1,TRBV7-9,TRBJ1-1,TGTGCCAGCAGCACCCTAACCGGGACAGGGAACACTGAAGCTTTCTTT,CASSTLTGTGNTEAFF
few,TRBD1,TRBV5-6,TRBJ2-7,TGTGCCAGCAGCACGTGGACAGGGTACACCGAGCAGTACTTC,CASSTWTGYTEQYF
NA,NA,TRBV9,TRBJ2-7,TGTGCCAGCAGCCCCCGGGTTGGTCACGAGCAGTACTTC,CASSPRVGHEQYF
NA,TRBD2,TRBV11-2,TRBJ2-1,TGTGCCAGCAGCATGCAGCGGGAGGGCCTGTACAATGAGCAGTTCTTC,CASSMQREGLYNEQFF
NA,TRBD2,TRBV7-9,TRBJ2-1,TGTGCCAGCAGCTCTGGTGGACTAGCGGGTGTAAGCTCCTACAATGAGCAGTTCTTC,CASSSGGLAGVSSYNEQFF
NA,NA,TRBV19,TRBJ2-3,TGTGCCAGTAAACAGGGTTCTAGCACAGATACGCAGTATTTT,CASKQGSSTDTQYF
NA,TRBD1,TRBV7-8,TRBJ2-7,TGTGCCAGCAGCTTAGAATGGGGGACAGGCGCGTACGAGCAGTACTTC,CASSLEWGTGAYEQYF
NA,NA,TRBV19,TRBJ1-5,TGTGCCAGTAGAGAGGCGGCCTATAGCAATCAGCCCCAGCATTTT,CASREAAYSNQPQHF
NA,NA,TRBV5-4,TRBJ2-7,TGTGCCAGCAGCTTGGGGAGGAATTACGAGCAGTACTTC,CASSLGRNYEQYF
NA,TRBD2,TRBV5-8,TRBJ2-7,TGTGCCAGCAGCACAGGGACTAGGGCCTACGAGCAGTACTTC,CASSTGTRAYEQYF
NA,TRBD2,TRBV18,TRBJ2-7,TGTGCCAGCTCACCGCCGGGACTAGCGGGAGACTCCTACGAGCAGTACTTC,CASSPPGLAGDSYEQYF
NA,NA,TRBV19,TRBJ2-2,TGTGCCACCACGGGGTTCGGGGGTTTAACCGGGGAGCTGTTTTTT,CATTGFGGLTGELFF
NA,NA,TRBV10-1,TRBJ2-2,TGCGCCAGCAGTTTGTCGGGAGATACCGGGGAGCTGTTTTTT,CASSLSGDTGELFF
NA,NA,TRBV29-1,TRBJ1-5,TGCAGCGTTGCAGGGCTGGGTCAGCCCCAGCATTTT,CSVAGLGQPQHF
NA,NA,TRBV10-3,TRBJ2-2,TGTGCCATCAGTGAGCACAGCTACACCGGGGAGCTGTTTTTT,CAISEHSYTGELFF
NA,TRBD1,TRBV6-6,TRBJ2-3,TGTGCCAGCAGTTTGGGACAGGCCGGGGATACGCAGTATTTT,CASSLGQAGDTQYF
NA,NA,TRBV9,TRBJ2-1,TGTGCCAGCAGCGTAAGCCGTACTGACAATGAGCAGTTCTTC,CASSVSRTDNEQFF
NA,TRBD1,TRBV10-3,TRBJ2-5,TGTGCCATCAGTGGGGGACAGGGAGTTCAAGAGACCCAGTACTTC,CAISGGQGVQETQYF
NA,TRBD1,TRBV28,TRBJ2-3,TGTGCCAGCAGCCTGGGGGACAGGGGAACAGATACGCAGTATTTT,CASSLGDRGTDTQYF
NA,TRBD1,TRBV4-1,TRBJ2-7,TGCGCCAGCAGCCAAGATGTTGGGGGGACAGGGTGGTACGAGCAGTACTTC,CASSQDVGGTGWYEQYF
NA,NA,TRBV7-9,TRBJ1-2,TGTGCCAGCAGCCCCAGAGGCAGGGTGGAAGGCTACACCTTC,CASSPRGRVEGYTF
NA,TRBD1,TRBV5-1,TRBJ1-6,TGCGCCAGTCAGCCGGGGGACAGACATAATTCACCCCTCCACTTT,CASQPGDRHNSPLHF
few,TRBD1,TRBV19,TRBJ1-2,TGTGCCAGTAGTTACCCAAACTGGGACAGGGGCAAGAACTATGGCTACACCTTC,CASSYPNWDRGKNYGYTF
NA,NA,TRBV7-2,TRBJ2-3,TGTGCCAGCAGCTTATTTCCCGGGACAAGTAGCACAGATACGCAGTATTTT,CASSLFPGTSSTDTQYF
few,NA,TRBV7-9,TRBJ2-1,TGTGCCAGCAGCCCCTATTCCTACAATGAGCAGTTCTTC,CASSPYSYNEQFF
NA,NA,TRBV7-9,TRBJ1-1,TGTGCCAGCAGTATTGGCGGACAGAACACTGAAGCTTTCTTT,CASSIGGQNTEAFF